The T cell receptor beta chain described here comes from a study of T cell responses to AZD1222 COVID-19 vaccine. The ends were cut back, 6 bases at V and 5 bases at J, with 10 bases in the middle. This CDR3 contains 13 residues. CDR1 KGHSH and CDR2 LQKENI come from the germline V gene. The table came from immunoSEQ multiplex PCR; TCRdb's copy has only in-frame clones and leaves some out. The profile shows approximately 140,000 clones, more than 85% of them singletons. V usage is TRBV18 and J usage is TRBJ2-2; D is unclear. The source was peripheral blood, collected 28 days after the second AZD1222 dose. The receptor comes from an adult who received the AZD1222 COVID-19 vaccine. The CDR3 region has the DNA TGTGCCAGCTCTTCCGACCGGACCGGGGAGCTGTTTTTT. Its translation: CASSSDRTGELFF.